The following is a TCR beta chain sequence with its context. It lacks a known antigen. No quality values exist for individual bases; no much larger clone is one base distant. Every donor in the study was a healthy Caucasian. Three unrelated non-twin adults were additionally sequenced: a male aged 18 to 30, a male aged 50 to 59 and a female aged 50 to 59. Using Miltenyi CD45RO+ enrichment and human naive T-cell isolation kits, memory (CD45RO+) and naive T cells were isolated from PBMC. The data originate from a study of identical twins listed by TCRdb under 2016. About the full investigation: To test whether fetal clonotypes persist, the study used deep sequencing on TCR alpha and beta repertoires from monozygotic twins, unrelated adults of various ages, and cord blood. To rule out contamination, the twin experiments were replicated at different times with different library preparation protocols. What the study reported, not specific to this receptor: Fewer insertions were carried by abundant cord blood beta clonotypes; a weaker similar trend was observed in young adult naive repertoires, while no such trend was observed in memory repertoires. Zero-insertion analyses could be partly confounded by invariant T cells such as MAIT and iNKT, though diverse VJ usage argued against such confounding for most clonotypes. In beta out-of-frame sequences, excess twin sharing was weaker, because having fewer shared sequences lowered the signal-to-noise ratio. Conclusions relied on cross-sectional statistical analysis, since the same donors could not be followed over many years. Compared with coincidental sharing between unrelated individuals, out-of-frame TCR alpha sequences shared between twins had an excess of sequences with low generation probability. Recombination models systematically underestimated out-of-frame TCR alpha sharing in monozygotic twins but agreed with sharing between unrelated individuals.

The V end gives up 6 bases and the J end 0 bases, leaving 11 bases in the junction not matched to a gene. From the cysteine up to the phenylalanine, the CDR3 has a length of 16 residues. Only the CDR3 part of the read is kept: 48 bases, read in frame from the first base. To prepare the library, 5' RACE was applied. Sequencing was carried out with an Illumina HiSeq 2000. A universal primer binding site was added through template switching, and the final cDNA carried a unique molecular identifier so that TCR cDNA molecules could be counted accurately. Specific primers in the conserved constant-segment region were used to synthesize first-strand cDNA for the TCR alpha and beta chains. To control for contamination, each cDNA library was double barcoded with a SMART-Mk sample barcode plus Illumina barcodes. TruSeq adapter sequences and Illumina sample barcodes were added in two successive PCR steps. TCR alpha and beta cDNA libraries were sequenced on the Illumina HiSeq platform with custom primers. The paper's processing steps were these. MiGEC was used to process raw reads and extract unique molecular identifiers, and MiXCR was used to find CDR3 positions. For each individual, recombination models were inferred using an EM algorithm with the repgenHMM and IGoR tools. Shared clonotype analysis was performed with the tcR package in R, normalizing sharing by the product of cloneset sizes. To study raw recombination without the effects of thymic and clonal selection, out-of-frame nonproductive sequences were analyzed. The raw public data were reprocessed by TCRdb itself: fastp quality trimming at Q25, MiXCR clonotype calling, in-frame beta chains only. For every CDR3 protein sequence, its rows merge into one entry that carries the most common genes and DNA. It is TCRdb's table, rather than the study itself, that gives the V and J calls and clone size. The sample contains approximately 700,000 distinct CDR3 sequences, roughly 6% of them found a single time. The ten biggest clones cover about 2% of the sample.

The clonotype was recovered from a man between 18 and 29 years old in good health. Sequenced sample: naive T cells sorted from blood. According to the study, the label for this sample's cell subset or site signals: cells isolated with a human naive T-cell isolation kit. The sequence is built from TRBV12-3 or TRBV12-4 and TRBJ2-7; 7 nucleotides in the junction match TRBD2. The CDR3 protein sequence reads: CASSPPGVAGSYEQYF. The nucleotide sequence is given as TGTGCCAGCAGCCCCCCCGGCGTAGCGGGCTCCTACGAGCAGTACTTC.